These 4 T cell receptor beta chains came from one sample sequenced in a study of cytomegalovirus exposure and HLA in healthy donors. Amplification used 60 Vbeta primers and 13 Jbeta primers. Clones were sequenced by immunoSEQ multiplex PCR, and TCRdb holds only the in-frame ones, with some missing. The profile shows about 76,000 clones, roughly 78% of them singletons. Sequenced material: PBMCs. All receptors come from a man aged 25-45 years in good health and CMV-seronegative.

The V and J genes are TRBV2 and TRBJ1-5; no clear D. The CDR3 totals 14 residues. Per the germline V gene, CDR1 is SNHLY and CDR2 is FYNNEI. With 1 base removed from V and 5 bases from J, the gap between germline ends came to 9 bases. CDR3 sequence (DNA): TGTGCCAGCAGTGAAGATGGCGGTTATCAGCCCCAGCATTTT. It encodes CASSEDGGYQPQHF.

The chain carries TRBV5-4 and TRBJ1-2; D unresolved. From germline, CDR1 is SGHNT and CDR2 YYREEE (reference sequence). The CDR3 spans 14 residues. Trimming removed 0 bases from V and 1 base from J, with 7 bases in between. The CDR3 region is CASSLEVGNYGYTF. CDR3 in DNA: TGTGCCAGCAGCTTGGAAGTCGGTAACTATGGCTACACCTTC. The complete variable domain, with remaining parts taken from reference TRBV5-4 and TRBJ1-2, reads ETGVTQSPTHLIKTRGQQVTLRCSSQSGHNTVSWYQQALGQGPQFIFQYYREEENGRGNFPPRFSGLQFPNYSSELNVNALELDDSALYLCASSLEVGNYGYTFGSGTRLTVV.

The V call is TRBV9, the J call TRBJ1-2; no reliable D call. Germline CDR1 and CDR2: SGDLS and YYNGEE. V lost 3 bases, J lost 0 bases, and 12 bases lay in between. This CDR3 comprises 15 residues. The CDR3 protein is CASSAPNGANYGYTF. In nucleotides, the CDR3 is TGTGCCAGCAGCGCCCCGAACGGAGCTAACTATGGCTACACCTTC.

The J gene is TRBJ2-1, the V gene TRBV25-1; the match to TRBD2 covers 14 bases. The CDR3 spans 16 residues. The V gene's germline CDR1 is MGHDK and CDR2 SYGVNS. V gave up 4 bases and J gave up 10 bases; unmatched junction bases: 9. CDR3 loop: CASSGKGLAGAWEQFF. In DNA, the CDR3 is TGTGCCAGCAGTGGGAAGGGACTAGCGGGAGCATGGGAGCAGTTCTTC.